This T cell receptor (beta chain) is drawn from a study of blood T cells in healthy people across ages. Together with a sample-barcoded 5' primer, a J-beta primer mix was included in a second PCR lasting about 6 to 12 cycles. Sequencing recovered at least 2.5 million CDR3-containing paired-end reads from each sample. Each CDR3 protein gets one entry after TCRdb re-called the 5' RACE reads with MiXCR. The table lists hundreds of thousands of distinct CDR3 sequences, around 48% of them singletons, with roughly 30% in the top ten. As regards this clonotype: Its target is unknown.

Study conclusions and caveats: Naive and antigen-experienced cells were not separated, limiting conclusive comparison.

The CDR3 sequence is 15 residues long. With V trimmed by 7 bases and J by 1 base, 7 bases remained unmatched. Staff drew about 10 milliliters of peripheral blood from each donor. Extractions gave at least 5.5 micrograms of total RNA per sample. This chain connects TRBV12-3 or TRBV12-4 to TRBJ2-1; 7 nucleotides align to TRBD2. Specimen: blood. This clonotype originated in a woman aged 60-75 years in good health. In DNA form, the CDR3 reads TGTGCCAGCACCTCAGGAGCGGGATCCTACAATGAGCAGTTCTTC. Protein sequence: CASTSGAGSYNEQFF.